This T cell receptor beta chain comes out of a study of T cells expressing NK-cell markers. Study information: It was from sorted CD3+CD56+NKG2C+, CD3+CD56+NKG2C- and CD3+CD56-NKG2C+ T cells that TCR beta repertoires came. Findings and caveats of the study: In a handful of donors, dominant NKG2C+ clonotypes were roughly 1.0-7.0% of CD8+ T cells. Evidence did not settle whether expanded NKG2C+ T cell clones targeted HCMV.

With regard to this clonotype: Its antigen remains unknown.

The TCR beta cDNA came from 5'RACE template switching with UMIs. TCRdb re-called the 5' RACE reads and gives one entry per CDR3 protein, without DNA. In all, the sample yields almost 450,000 distinct CDR3 sequences. Germline values: CDR1 PRHDT, CDR2 FYEKMQ (reference sequence). The CDR3 sequence is 18 residues long. The genes are TRBV13 and TRBJ2-2; TCRdb's assignment of TRBD1 cannot be checked, as there is no DNA. The clonotype was recovered from a woman aged 18 to 75 in good health. Sequenced material: blood T cells: a sorted CD56 or NKG2C T cell subset, CD4+ or CD8+ T cells, or bulk PBMC T cells (not recorded which). The CDR3: CASSIGGTGFANTGELFF.